This record concerns one T cell receptor (beta chain) sequence. The target of this receptor is not known. Base qualities are not recorded, but no much larger clone differs from it by a single base. For TCR beta library preparation, approximately 2 micrograms of genomic DNA was extracted from cryopreserved PBMCs. Longitudinal blood samples from CLL patients receiving ibrutinib monotherapy were subjected to high-throughput TCR beta sequencing. The patients took part in an open-label, single-center phase 2 trial of ibrutinib monotherapy. This entry is derived from a study of cytotoxic CD8 clonotypes in ibrutinib-treated CLL (dated by TCRdb to the early 2020s). For the study in its entirety: The cohort included roughly 15 treatment-naive and 11 relapsed/refractory patients; roughly 17 were IGHV unmutated. Cryopreserved peripheral blood mononuclear cells were obtained prior to treatment, at the time of response, and at either disease progression or sustained remission. An average of approximately 260,000 productive templates and approximately 91,000 productive rearrangements was obtained per sample. Partial responses were observed in roughly 24 patients and complete responses in 2; after a median follow-up of 68 months, remission was maintained in 15 or so patients and progression was observed in some twelve. Of the 85 to 90 participants in the trial, about two dozen had longitudinal samples available. Response samples were taken after a median of approximately a year on treatment, ranging from about 6 to 36 months.

Counted from cysteine to phenylalanine, this CDR3 has 17 amino acids. Solely the CDR3 DNA is kept, with 51 bases framed from the first base. The germline V and J ends show losses of 5 bases and 1 base respectively, and no gene match explains 3 bases of the junction. CDR1 SGHNT and CDR2 YYREEE were looked up in the germline V gene (reference sequence). On the study overall, not on this receptor specifically: Clonality rose at ibrutinib response, remained stable during sustained remission, and dropped back toward baseline at progression. Lymph node repertoires were not examined, and the timing of sampling was not matched between patients in sustained remission and those whose disease progressed. At baseline, clonality was higher than in age-matched healthy donors and showed a strong correlation with circulating CD8+ T-cell counts. Public clonotypes were rare and either shrank or stayed stable during treatment, and the rise in clonality at ibrutinib response reflected expansion of private clonotypes.

On a MiSeq, deep resolution sequencing aimed for a depth between 1 in 1 million and 1 in 200,000 T cells, with each clonotype covered around 10x on average. The immunoSEQ hsTCRB Kit was used to generate TCR beta libraries. Per the original workflow: ImmunoSEQ Data Assistant and ImmunoSEQ Analyzer were used for data analysis, and V, D and J genes were assigned according to IMGT definitions. Clonality, which ranges from 0 to 1, was calculated by subtracting the normalized Shannon entropy of productive rearrangement frequencies from one. Only overrepresented clonotypes making up at least 0.05% of each patient's repertoire were included in the public clonotype analysis. Some 12 age-matched healthy donor repertoires from immuneACCESS served as clonality controls. This is the immuneACCESS table as TCRdb keeps it, with only in-frame sequences that have V and J called. A part of the clones is gone; compared with another copy, unresolved V genes explain less than half, and the rest is unexplained. V, J and clone size were drawn from that table, and D and trimming were deduced from the DNA. Across this sample there are under 9,500 clones, with about 70% seen only once. Together, the top ten hold about 39% of the sample.

The chain is encoded by TRBV5-4 joined to TRBJ2-2; 15 central bases correspond to TRBD2. The source was PBMCs, collected before ibrutinib treatment. This receptor was identified in a human donor with chronic lymphocytic leukemia. The nucleotide sequence reads as follows: TGTGCCAGCAGAGAGGGACTAGCGGGAGGGAACACCGGGGAGCTGTTTTTT. Its protein is CASREGLAGGNTGELFF.